This T cell receptor beta chain was recovered during a study of blood T cell repertoires in COVID-19. Assay used: immunoSEQ multiplex PCR; TCRdb lists only in-frame clones, some missing. The sample includes about 140,000 clones, under 90% of them seen just once. CDR1 is MNHEY, CDR2 SVGEGT, per germline. Trimming took 0 bases from V and 0 from J; bases not matched to a gene: 12. The CDR3 runs 19 residues. This sequence originates from a woman older than 75 in a cohort sampled during active or convalescent COVID-19. Sequencing was carried out using peripheral blood. This rearrangement joins TRBV6-2 or TRBV6-3 to TRBJ2-3; 7 bases fit TRBD1. CDR3 sequence reads: CASSYSANRGFLSTDTQYF. As DNA, the CDR3 is TGTGCCAGCAGTTACTCGGCGAACAGGGGATTCCTGAGCACAGATACGCAGTATTTT.